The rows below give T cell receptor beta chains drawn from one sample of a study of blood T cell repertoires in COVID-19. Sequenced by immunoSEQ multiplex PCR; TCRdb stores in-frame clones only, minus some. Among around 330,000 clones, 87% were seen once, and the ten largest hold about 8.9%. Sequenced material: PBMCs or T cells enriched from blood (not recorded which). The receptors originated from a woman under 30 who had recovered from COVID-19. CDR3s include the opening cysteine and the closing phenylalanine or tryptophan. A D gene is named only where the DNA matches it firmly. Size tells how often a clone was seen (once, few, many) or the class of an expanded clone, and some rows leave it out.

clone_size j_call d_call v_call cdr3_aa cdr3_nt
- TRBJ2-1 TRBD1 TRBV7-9 CASSLRTDRGNNEQFF TGTGCCAGCAGTCTCCGCACCGACAGGGGAAACAATGAGCAGTTCTTC
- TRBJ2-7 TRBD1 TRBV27 CASSSGQGPYEQYF TGTGCCAGCAGTTCCGGACAGGGGCCCTACGAGCAGTACTTC
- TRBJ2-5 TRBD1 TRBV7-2 CASSPPGTGGETQYF TGTGCCAGCAGCCCCCCTGGGACAGGGGGAGAGACCCAGTACTTC
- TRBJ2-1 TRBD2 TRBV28 CASSTYFRAGNSYNEQFF TGTGCCAGCAGCACATACTTTAGAGCGGGAAACTCCTACAATGAGCAGTTCTTC
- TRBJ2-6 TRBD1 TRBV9 CASSGQTGNSSGANVLTF TGTGCCAGCAGCGGTCAGACAGGGAACAGCTCTGGGGCCAACGTCCTGACTTTC
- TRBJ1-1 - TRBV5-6 CASSLRVHTEAFF TGTGCCAGCAGCTTGCGGGTCCACACTGAAGCTTTCTTT
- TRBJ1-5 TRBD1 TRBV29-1 CSVKGTGSDNQPQHF TGCAGCGTCAAAGGGACAGGGTCGGACAATCAGCCCCAGCATTTT
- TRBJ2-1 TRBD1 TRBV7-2 CASSLTGQGWYEQFF TGTGCCAGCAGCTTAACGGGACAGGGTTGGTATGAGCAGTTCTTC
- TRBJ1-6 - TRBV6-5 CASSYSTGGYSPLHF TGTGCCAGCAGTTACTCGACGGGGGGATATTCACCCCTCCACTTT
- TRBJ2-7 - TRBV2 CASSELAEQYF TGTGCCAGCAGTGAACTAGCTGAGCAGTACTTC
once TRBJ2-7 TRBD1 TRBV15 CATSRGGTGKYEQYF TGTGCCACCAGCAGAGGCGGGACAGGGAAGTACGAGCAGTACTTC
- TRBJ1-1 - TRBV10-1 CASNPQRGWDTEAFF TGCGCCAGCAACCCACAAAGGGGTTGGGACACTGAAGCTTTCTTT
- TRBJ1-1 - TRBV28 CASGTPMNTEAFF TGTGCCAGCGGGACACCCATGAACACTGAAGCTTTCTTT
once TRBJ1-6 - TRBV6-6 CASSTGEIAPLHF TGTGCCAGCAGTACGGGGGAAATCGCACCCCTCCACTTT
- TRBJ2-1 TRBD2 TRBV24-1 CATSDPMGLVYEQFF TGTGCCACCAGTGACCCGATGGGACTAGTTTATGAGCAGTTCTTC
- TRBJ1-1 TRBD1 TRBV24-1 CATSDRGVNTEAFF TGTGCCACCAGTGACAGGGGGGTGAACACTGAAGCTTTCTTT
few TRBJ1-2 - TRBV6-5 CASSWSQGNYGYTF TGTGCCAGCAGTTGGTCCCAGGGGAACTATGGCTACACCTTC
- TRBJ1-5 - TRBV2 CASSDGGGRQPQHF TGTGCCAGCAGTGACGGGGGGGGAAGACAGCCCCAGCATTTT
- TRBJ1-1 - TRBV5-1 CASSLNRRDDTEAFF TGCGCCAGCAGCTTGAATCGGCGGGATGACACTGAAGCTTTCTTT
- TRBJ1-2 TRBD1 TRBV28 CASSLWEGTGRRGYTF TGTGCCAGCAGTTTATGGGAAGGGACAGGCAGACGTGGCTACACCTTC
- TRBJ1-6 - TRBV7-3 CASSLRPAVLGSPLHF TGTGCCAGCAGCTTAAGACCCGCGGTGCTGGGTTCACCCCTCCACTTT
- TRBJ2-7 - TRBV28 CASTSYLSGEEAGYEQYF TGTGCCAGCACCTCCTACCTATCAGGGGAAGAGGCAGGCTACGAGCAGTACTTC